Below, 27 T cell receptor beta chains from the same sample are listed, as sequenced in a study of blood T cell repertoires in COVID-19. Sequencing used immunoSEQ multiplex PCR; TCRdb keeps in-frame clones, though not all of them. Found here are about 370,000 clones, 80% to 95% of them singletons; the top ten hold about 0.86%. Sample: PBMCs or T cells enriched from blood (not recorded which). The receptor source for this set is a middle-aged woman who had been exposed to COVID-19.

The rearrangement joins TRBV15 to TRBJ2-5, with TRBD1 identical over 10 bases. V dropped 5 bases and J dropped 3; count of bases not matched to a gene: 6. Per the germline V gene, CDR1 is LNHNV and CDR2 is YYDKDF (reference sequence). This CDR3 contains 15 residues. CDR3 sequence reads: CATSRSGTGEETQYF. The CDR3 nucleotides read TGTGCCACCAGCCGTTCCGGGACAGGGGAAGAGACCCAGTACTTC. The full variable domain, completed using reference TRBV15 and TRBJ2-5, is DAMVIQNPRYQVTQFGKPVTLSCSQTLNHNVMYWYQQKSSQAPKLLFHYYDKDFNNEADTPDNFQSRRPNTSFCFLDIRSPGLGDTAMYLCATSRSGTGEETQYFGPGTRLLVL.

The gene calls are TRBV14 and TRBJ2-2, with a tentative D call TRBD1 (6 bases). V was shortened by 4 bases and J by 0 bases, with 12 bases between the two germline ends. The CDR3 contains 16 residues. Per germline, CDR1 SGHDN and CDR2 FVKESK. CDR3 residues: CASSRWTATNTGELFF. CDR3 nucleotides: TGTGCCAGCAGCCGCTGGACAGCGACGAACACCGGGGAGCTGTTTTTT.

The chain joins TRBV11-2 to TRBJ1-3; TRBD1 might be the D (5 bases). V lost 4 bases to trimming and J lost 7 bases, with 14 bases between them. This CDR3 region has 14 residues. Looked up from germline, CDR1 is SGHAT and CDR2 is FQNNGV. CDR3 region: CASSSVDSLNTIYF. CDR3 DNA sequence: TGTGCCAGCAGCTCCGTAGACAGCCTTAACACCATATATTTT. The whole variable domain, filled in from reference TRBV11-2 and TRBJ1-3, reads EAGVAQSPRYKIIEKRQSVAFWCNPISGHATLYWYQQILGQGPKLLIQFQNNGVVDDSQLPKDRFSAERLKGVDSTLKIQPAKLEDSAVYLCASSSVDSLNTIYFGEGSWLTVV.

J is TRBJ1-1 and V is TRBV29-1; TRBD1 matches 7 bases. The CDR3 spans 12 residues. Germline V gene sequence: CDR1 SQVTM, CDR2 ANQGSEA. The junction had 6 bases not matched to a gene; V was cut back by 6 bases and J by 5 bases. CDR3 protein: CSVRQGGTEAFF. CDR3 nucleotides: TGCAGCGTGCGACAGGGTGGGACTGAAGCTTTCTTT.

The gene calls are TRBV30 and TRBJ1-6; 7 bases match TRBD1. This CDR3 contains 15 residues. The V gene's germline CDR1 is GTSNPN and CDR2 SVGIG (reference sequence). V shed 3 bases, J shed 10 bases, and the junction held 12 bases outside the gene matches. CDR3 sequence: CAWRELSGGRSPLHF. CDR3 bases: TGTGCCTGGAGGGAACTATCAGGGGGAAGGTCACCCCTCCACTTT.

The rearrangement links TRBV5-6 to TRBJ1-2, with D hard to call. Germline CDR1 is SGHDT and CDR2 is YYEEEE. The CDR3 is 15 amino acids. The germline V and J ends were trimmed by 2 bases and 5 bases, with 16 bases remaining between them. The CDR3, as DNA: TGTGCCAGCAGCTTTTCCCGCGTGGGCCAATATGGCTACACCTTC. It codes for CASSFSRVGQYGYTF.

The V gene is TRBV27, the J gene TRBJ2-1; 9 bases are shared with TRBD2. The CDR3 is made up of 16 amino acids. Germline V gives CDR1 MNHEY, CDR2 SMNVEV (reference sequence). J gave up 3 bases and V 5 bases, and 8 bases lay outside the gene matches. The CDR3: CASSLSTSGGYNEQFF. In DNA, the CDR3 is TGTGCCAGCAGTCTCTCGACTAGCGGTGGCTACAATGAGCAGTTCTTC.

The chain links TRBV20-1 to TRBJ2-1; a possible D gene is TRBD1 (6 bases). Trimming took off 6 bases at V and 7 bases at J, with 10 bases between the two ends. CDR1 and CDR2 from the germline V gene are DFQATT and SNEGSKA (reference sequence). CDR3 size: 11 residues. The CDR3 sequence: CSALTGNEQFF. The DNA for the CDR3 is TGCAGTGCGCTTACAGGGAATGAGCAGTTCTTC.

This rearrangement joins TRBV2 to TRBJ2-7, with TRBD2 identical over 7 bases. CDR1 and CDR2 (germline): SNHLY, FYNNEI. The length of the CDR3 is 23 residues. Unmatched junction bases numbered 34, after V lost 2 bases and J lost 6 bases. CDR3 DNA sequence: TGTGCCAGCAGTGAATTTCGAGATTCCGGGACCGGTAAAGGGCGGGAGAGCCGGCTCGAGCAGTACTTC. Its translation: CASSEFRDSGTGKGRESRLEQYF.

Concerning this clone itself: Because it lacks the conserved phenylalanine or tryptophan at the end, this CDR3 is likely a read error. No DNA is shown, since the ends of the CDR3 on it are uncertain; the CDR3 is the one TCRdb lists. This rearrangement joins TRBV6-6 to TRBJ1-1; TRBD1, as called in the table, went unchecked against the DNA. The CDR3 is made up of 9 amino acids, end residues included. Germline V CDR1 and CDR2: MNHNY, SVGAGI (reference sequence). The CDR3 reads CASSLRGQV.

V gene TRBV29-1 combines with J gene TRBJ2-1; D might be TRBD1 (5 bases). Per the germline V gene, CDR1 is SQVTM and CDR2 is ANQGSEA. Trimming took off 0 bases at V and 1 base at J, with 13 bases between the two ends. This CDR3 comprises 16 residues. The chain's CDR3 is CSVEDLSGNSYNEQFF. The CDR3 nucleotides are TGCAGCGTTGAAGATCTTTCAGGGAATTCCTACAATGAGCAGTTCTTC.

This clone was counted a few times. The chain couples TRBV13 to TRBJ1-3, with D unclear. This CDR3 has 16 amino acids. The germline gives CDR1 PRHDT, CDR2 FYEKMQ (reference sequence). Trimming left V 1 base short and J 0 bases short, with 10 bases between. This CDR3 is CASSLDNRNSGNTIYF. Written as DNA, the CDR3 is TGTGCCAGCAGCTTAGATAACAGAAACTCTGGAAACACCATATATTTT.

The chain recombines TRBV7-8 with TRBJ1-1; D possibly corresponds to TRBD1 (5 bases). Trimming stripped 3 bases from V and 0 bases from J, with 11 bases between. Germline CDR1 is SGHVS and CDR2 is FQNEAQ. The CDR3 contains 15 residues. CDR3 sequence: CASSFEGVVNTEAFF. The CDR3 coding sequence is TGTGCCAGCAGCTTCGAAGGGGTAGTGAACACTGAAGCTTTCTTT.

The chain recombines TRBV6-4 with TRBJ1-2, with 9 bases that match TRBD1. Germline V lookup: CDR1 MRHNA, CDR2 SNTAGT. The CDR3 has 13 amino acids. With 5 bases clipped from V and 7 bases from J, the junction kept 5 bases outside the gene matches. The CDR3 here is CASSQTGGGGYTF. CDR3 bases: TGTGCCAGCAGTCAAACAGGGGGCGGTGGCTACACCTTC.

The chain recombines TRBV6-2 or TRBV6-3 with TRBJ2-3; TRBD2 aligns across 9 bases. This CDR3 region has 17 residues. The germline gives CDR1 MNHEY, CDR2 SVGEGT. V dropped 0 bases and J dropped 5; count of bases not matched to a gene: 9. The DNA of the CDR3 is TGTGCCAGCAGTTACTCCGGGGCGGGAGGGCCGGTAGATACGCAGTATTTT. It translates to CASSYSGAGGPVDTQYF.

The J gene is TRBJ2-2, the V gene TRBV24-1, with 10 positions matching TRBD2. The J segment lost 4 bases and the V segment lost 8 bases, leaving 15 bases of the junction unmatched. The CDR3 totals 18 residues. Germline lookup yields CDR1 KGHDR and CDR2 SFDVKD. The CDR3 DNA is TGTGCCACCACCCACGGACTAGCGGACTCAATGACCACCGGGGAGCTGTTTTTT. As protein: CATTHGLADSMTTGELFF.

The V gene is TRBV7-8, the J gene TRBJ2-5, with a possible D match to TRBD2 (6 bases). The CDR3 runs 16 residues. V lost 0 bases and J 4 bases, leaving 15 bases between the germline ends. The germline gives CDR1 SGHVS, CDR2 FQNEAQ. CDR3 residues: CASSLAFGGPGETQYF. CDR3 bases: TGTGCCAGCAGCTTAGCGTTCGGAGGGCCGGGAGAGACCCAGTACTTC.

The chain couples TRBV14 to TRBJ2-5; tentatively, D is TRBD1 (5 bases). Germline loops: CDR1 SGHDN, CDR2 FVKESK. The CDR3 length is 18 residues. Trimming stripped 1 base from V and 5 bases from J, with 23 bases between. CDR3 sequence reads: CASSQGFRLGAEQETQYF. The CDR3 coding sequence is TGTGCCAGCAGCCAAGGATTTCGGCTTGGGGCAGAGCAGGAGACCCAGTACTTC.

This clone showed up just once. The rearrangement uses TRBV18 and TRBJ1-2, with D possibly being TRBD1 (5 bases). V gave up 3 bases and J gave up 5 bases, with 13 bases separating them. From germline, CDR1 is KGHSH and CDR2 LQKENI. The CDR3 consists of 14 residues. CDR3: CASSPTAESYGYTF. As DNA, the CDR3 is TGTGCCAGCTCACCGACAGCTGAATCTTATGGCTACACCTTC.

CDR3 sequence (DNA): TGTGCCAGCTCAGGTGGGGACAAATATCAGCCCCAGCATTTT. It is translated as CASSGGDKYQPQHF. This chain joins TRBV18 and TRBJ1-5; D is perhaps TRBD1 (6 bases). Trimming stripped 5 bases from V and 5 bases from J, with 13 bases between. The V gene's germline CDR1 is KGHSH and CDR2 LQKENI. The CDR3 consists of 14 residues. Full variable domain (outside the CDR3, taken from reference TRBV18 and TRBJ1-5): NAGVMQNPRHLVRRRGQEARLRCSPMKGHSHVYWYRQLPEEGLKFMVYLQKENIIDESGMPKERFSAEFPKEGPSILRIQQVVRGDSAAYFCASSGGDKYQPQHFGDGTRLSIL.

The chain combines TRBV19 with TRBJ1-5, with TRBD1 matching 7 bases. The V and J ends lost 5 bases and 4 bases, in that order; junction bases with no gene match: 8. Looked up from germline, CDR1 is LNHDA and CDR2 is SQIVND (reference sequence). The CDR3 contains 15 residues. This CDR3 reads CASSSYTGVNQPQHF. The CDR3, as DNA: TGTGCCAGTAGTTCTTACACAGGGGTGAATCAGCCCCAGCATTTT.

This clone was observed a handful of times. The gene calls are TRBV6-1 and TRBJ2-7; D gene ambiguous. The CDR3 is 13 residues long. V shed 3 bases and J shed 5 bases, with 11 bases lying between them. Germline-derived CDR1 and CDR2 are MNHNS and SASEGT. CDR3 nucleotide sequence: TGTGCCAGCAGTGACGTCCCACCGGACGAGCAGTACTTC. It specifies CASSDVPPDEQYF.

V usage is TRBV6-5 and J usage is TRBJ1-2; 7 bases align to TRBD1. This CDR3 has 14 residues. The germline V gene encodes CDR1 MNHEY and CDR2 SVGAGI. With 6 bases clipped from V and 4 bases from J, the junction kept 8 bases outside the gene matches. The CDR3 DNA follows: TGTGCCAGCAGCGGGACGGGACAGATCTATGGCTACACCTTC. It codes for CASSGTGQIYGYTF.

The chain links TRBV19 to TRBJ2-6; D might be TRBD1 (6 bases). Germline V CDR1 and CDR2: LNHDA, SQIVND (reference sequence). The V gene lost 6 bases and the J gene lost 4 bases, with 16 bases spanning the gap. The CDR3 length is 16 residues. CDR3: CASSPGTGSGANVLTF. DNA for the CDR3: TGTGCCAGTAGCCCGGGAACAGGGTCCGGGGCCAACGTCCTGACTTTC.

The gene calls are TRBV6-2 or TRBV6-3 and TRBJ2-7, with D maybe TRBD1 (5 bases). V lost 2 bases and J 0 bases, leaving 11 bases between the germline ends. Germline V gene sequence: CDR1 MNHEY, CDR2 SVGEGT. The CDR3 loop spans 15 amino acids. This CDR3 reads CASSYRTSSSYEQYF. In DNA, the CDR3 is TGTGCCAGCAGTTACCGGACATCGAGCTCCTACGAGCAGTACTTC.

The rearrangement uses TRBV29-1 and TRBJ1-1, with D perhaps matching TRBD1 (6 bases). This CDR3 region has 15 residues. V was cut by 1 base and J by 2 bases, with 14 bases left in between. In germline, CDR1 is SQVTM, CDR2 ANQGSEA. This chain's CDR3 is CSVEGTAARNTEAFF. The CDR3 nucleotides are TGCAGCGTTGAAGGGACAGCAGCCCGAAACACTGAAGCTTTCTTT.

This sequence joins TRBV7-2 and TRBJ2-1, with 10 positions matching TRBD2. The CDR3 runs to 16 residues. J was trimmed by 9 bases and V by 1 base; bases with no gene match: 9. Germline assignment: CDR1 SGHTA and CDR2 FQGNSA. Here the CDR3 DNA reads TGTGCCAGCAGCTTAGAACTAGCGGGGAGTAGGAGTGAGCAGTTCTTC. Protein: CASSLELAGSRSEQFF.